Here is one TCR beta chain with its context. This record belongs to a study of CD8 T cells in ankylosing spondylitis. Via MiXCR, TCRdb re-called the 5' RACE reads, giving one row per CDR3 protein. The repertoire includes 250,000 to 300,000 distinct CDR3 sequences, under 20% of them detected once, and roughly a third sits in the top ten. In germline, CDR1 is MNHEY, CDR2 SMNVEV (reference sequence). The CDR3 covers 14 residues. Trimming took off 2 bases at V and 2 bases at J, with 7 bases between the two ends. This rearrangement joins TRBV27 to TRBJ1-5; maybe TRBD1 (6 bases). The sequence derives from a male donor with ankylosing spondylitis or in good health (not recorded which). Sequenced: blood, either unsorted or a sorted T cell fraction (not recorded which). The CDR3 nucleotides are TGTGCCAGCAGTTTAGCAGGGGGCAATCAGCCCCAGCATTTT. Translation: CASSLAGGNQPQHF.